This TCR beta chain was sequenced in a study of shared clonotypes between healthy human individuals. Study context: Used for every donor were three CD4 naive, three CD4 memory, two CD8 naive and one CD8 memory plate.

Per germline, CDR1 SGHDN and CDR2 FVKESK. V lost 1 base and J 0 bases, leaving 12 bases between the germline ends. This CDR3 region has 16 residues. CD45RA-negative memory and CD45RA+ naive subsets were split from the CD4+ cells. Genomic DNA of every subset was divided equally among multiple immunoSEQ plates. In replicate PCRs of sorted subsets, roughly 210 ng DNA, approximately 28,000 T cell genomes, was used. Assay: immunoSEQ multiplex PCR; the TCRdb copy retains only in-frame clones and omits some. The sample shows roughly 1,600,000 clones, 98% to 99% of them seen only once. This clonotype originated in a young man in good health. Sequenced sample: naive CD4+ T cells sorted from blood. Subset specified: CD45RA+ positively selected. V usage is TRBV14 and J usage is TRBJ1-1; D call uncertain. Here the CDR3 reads CASSQGVSTMNTEAFF. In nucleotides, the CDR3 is TGTGCCAGCAGCCAAGGCGTCAGTACTATGAACACTGAAGCTTTCTTT.